Presented here are 6 T cell receptor beta chains from one specimen sequenced in a study of blood T cell repertoires in COVID-19. The repertoire was sequenced with immunoSEQ multiplex PCR; TCRdb's copy has only in-frame clones and lacks some. The sample lists some 220,000 clones; roughly 87% were seen once. Sequenced material: peripheral blood. The receptors here all came from a woman between 18 and 29 years old who had recovered from COVID-19.

The chain employs TRBV10-3 and TRBJ2-3; the D gene is possibly TRBD2 (6 bases). The V gene lost 6 bases and the J gene lost 1 base, with 14 bases spanning the gap. CDR3 size: 15 residues. Germline V gene data show CDR1 as ENHRY and CDR2 as SYGVKD. The CDR3 loop is CAIRKGAGRTDTQYF. The CDR3 region has the DNA TGTGCCATCAGGAAGGGTGCGGGACGCACAGATACGCAGTATTTT.

This clone was counted once. The J gene is TRBJ1-1, the V gene TRBV2, with 7 positions matching TRBD1. The V and J ends lost 6 bases and 0 bases, in that order; junction bases with no gene match: 4. Germline-derived CDR1 and CDR2 are SNHLY and FYNNEI. There are 14 residues in the CDR3. CDR3 sequence reads: CASRDRDMNTEAFF. DNA for the CDR3: TGTGCCAGCAGAGACAGGGACATGAACACTGAAGCTTTCTTT.

The J gene is TRBJ2-7, the V gene TRBV4-3; no clear D gene. The CDR3 has 13 amino acids. CDR1 is LGHNA, CDR2 YSLEER, per germline. The V and J ends lost 4 bases and 1 base respectively, with 8 bases between them. The CDR3 is CASSRRVSYEQYF. CDR3 sequence (DNA): TGCGCCAGCAGCCGCCGGGTGTCCTACGAGCAGTACTTC.

The rearrangement links TRBV4-3 to TRBJ2-6, with a weak D call TRBD2 (5 bases). Per germline, CDR1 LGHNA and CDR2 YSLEER. There are 17 residues in the CDR3. The V end lost 5 bases, the J end lost 0 bases, and 14 bases lay between the germline ends. The CDR3 coding sequence is TGCGCCAGCAGCGAATATACAGACTACTCTGGGGCCAACGTCCTGACTTTC. This translates into CASSEYTDYSGANVLTF.

The rearrangement uses TRBV19 and TRBJ1-1; weak D call: TRBD1 (5 bases). Trimming shortened V by 3 bases and J by 1 base, and 9 bases separated the two germline ends. From germline, CDR1 is LNHDA and CDR2 SQIVND (reference sequence). The CDR3 has 14 residues. CDR3 sequence: CASSILTGNTEAFF. DNA for the CDR3: TGTGCCAGTAGTATCTTAACAGGGAACACTGAAGCTTTCTTT.

This clone was detected a few times. The chain is built from TRBV9 and TRBJ1-1; 7 nucleotides agree with TRBD1. The germline CDR1 and CDR2 sequences are SGDLS and YYNGEE. The CDR3 consists of 14 residues. Germline trimming cut 0 bases from V and 1 base from J; bases unmatched to any gene: 0. CDR3 bases: TGTGCCAGCAGCGTAGAGGGGGCGAACACTGAAGCTTTCTTT. Amino acids: CASSVEGANTEAFF.